This T cell receptor beta chain was captured in a study of identical twins. Unique molecular identifiers were in the cDNA, with template-switch universal primer binding. TCRdb passed the 5' RACE reads through MiXCR, listing each CDR3 protein once. The sample holds 1.5 million to 2 million distinct CDR3 sequences; about 32% are singletons and the top ten take around 0.25%. The CDR3 is made up of 18 amino acids. CDR1 and CDR2 from the germline V gene are MGHRA and YSYEKL. The J segment lost 0 bases and the V segment lost 5 bases, leaving 7 bases of the junction unmatched. The chain is built from TRBV4-1 and TRBJ2-4; 13 bases are a match to TRBD2. The TCR comes from a newborn girl in good health. What was sequenced was cord blood. The DNA for the CDR3 is TGCGCCAGCAGCGGTCAGGGACTAGCGGGACTAGCCAAAAACATTCAGTACTTC. This translates into CASSGQGLAGLAKNIQYF.